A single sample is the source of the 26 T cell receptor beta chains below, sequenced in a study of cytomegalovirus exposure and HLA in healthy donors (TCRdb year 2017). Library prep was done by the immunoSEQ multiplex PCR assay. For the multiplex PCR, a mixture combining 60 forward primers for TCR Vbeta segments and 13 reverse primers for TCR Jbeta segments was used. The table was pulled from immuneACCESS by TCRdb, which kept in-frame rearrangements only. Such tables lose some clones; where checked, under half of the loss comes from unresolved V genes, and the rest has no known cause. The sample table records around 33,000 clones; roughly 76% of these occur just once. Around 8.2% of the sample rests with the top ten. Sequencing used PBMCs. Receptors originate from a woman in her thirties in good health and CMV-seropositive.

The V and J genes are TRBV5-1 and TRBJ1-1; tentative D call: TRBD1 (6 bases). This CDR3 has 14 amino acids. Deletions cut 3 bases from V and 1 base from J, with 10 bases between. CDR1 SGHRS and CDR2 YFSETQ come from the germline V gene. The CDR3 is CASSSDRTNTEAFF. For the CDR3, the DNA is TGCGCCAGCAGCTCTGACAGGACGAACACTGAAGCTTTCTTT.

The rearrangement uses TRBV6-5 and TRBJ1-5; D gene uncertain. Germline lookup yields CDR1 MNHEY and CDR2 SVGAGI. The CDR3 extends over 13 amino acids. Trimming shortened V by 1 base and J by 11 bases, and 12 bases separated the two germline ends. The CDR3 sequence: CASSYFIGGTQHF. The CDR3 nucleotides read TGTGCCAGCAGTTACTTCATAGGCGGCACCCAGCATTTT.

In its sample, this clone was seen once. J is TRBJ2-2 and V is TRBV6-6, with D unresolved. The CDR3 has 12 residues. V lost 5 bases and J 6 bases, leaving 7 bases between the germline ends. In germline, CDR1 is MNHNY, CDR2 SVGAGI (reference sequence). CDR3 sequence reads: CASSITAGELFF. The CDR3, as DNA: TGTGCCAGCAGTATAACGGCCGGGGAGCTGTTTTTT.

The CDR3 region has the DNA TGTGCCAGCAGTCCGGGACAGGGGATCTCTGAGCAGTTCTTC. It translates to CASSPGQGISEQFF. The V and J genes are TRBV6-1 and TRBJ2-1, with 10 positions matching TRBD1. Looked up from germline, CDR1 is MNHNS and CDR2 is SASEGT. V lost 5 bases, J lost 9 bases, and 7 bases stayed unmatched. This CDR3 contains 14 residues.

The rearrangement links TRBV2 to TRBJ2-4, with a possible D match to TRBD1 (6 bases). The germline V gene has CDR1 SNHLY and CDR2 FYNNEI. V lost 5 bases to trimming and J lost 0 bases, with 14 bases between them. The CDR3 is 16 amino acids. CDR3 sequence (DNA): TGTGCCAGCAGTCTCCCTGAGACAGGAGCCAAAAACATTCAGTACTTC. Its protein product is CASSLPETGAKNIQYF. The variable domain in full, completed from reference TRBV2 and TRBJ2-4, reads EPEVTQTPSHQVTQMGQEVILRCVPISNHLYFYWYRQILGQKVEFLVSFYNNEISEKSEIFDDQFSVERPDGSNFTLKIRSTKLEDSAMYFCASSLPETGAKNIQYFGAGTRLSVL.

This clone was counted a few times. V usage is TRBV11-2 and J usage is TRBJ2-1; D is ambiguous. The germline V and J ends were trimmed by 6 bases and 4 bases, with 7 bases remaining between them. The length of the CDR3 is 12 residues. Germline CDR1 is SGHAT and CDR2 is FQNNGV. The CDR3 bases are TGTGCCAGCAGGGGCACGTACAATGAGCAGTTCTTC. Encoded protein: CASRGTYNEQFF.

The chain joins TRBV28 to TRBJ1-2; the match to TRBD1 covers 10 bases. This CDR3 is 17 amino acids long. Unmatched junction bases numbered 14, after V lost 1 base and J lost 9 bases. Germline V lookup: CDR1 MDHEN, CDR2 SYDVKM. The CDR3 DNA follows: TGTGCCAGCAGTTTATTCGGCCAGGGACAGGGGTCCCGAAGCTACACCTTC. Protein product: CASSLFGQGQGSRSYTF.

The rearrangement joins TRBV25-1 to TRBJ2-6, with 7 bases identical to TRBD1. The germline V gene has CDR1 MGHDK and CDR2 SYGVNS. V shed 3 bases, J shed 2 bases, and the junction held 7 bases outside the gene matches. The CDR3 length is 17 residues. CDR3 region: CASSDLGGAAGANVLTF. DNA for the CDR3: TGTGCCAGCAGTGACTTAGGGGGCGCGGCTGGGGCCAACGTCCTGACTTTC.

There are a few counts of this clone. CDR3 residues: CATRGGVTDTQYF. In DNA form, the CDR3 reads TGTGCCACCCGGGGGGGAGTCACAGATACGCAGTATTTT. The chain is built from TRBV6-5 and TRBJ2-3; 8 bases are shared with TRBD2. Per germline, CDR1 MNHEY and CDR2 SVGAGI. After removal of 10 bases from V and 2 bases from J, the junction contained 5 bases not matched to a gene. The CDR3 loop spans 13 amino acids.

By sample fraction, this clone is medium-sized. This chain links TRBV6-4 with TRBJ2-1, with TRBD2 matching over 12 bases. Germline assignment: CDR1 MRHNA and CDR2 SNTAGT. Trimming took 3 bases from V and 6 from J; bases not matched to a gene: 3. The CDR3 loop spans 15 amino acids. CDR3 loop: CASSETSGSSNEQFF. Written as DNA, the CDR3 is TGTGCCAGCAGTGAGACTAGCGGGAGCTCCAATGAGCAGTTCTTC.

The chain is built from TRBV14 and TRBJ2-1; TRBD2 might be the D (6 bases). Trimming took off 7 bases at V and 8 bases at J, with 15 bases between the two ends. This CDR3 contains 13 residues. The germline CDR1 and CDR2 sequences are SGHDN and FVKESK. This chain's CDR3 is CASNLRAGHEQFF. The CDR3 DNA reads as TGTGCCAGCAACCTACGGGCGGGACATGAGCAGTTCTTC.

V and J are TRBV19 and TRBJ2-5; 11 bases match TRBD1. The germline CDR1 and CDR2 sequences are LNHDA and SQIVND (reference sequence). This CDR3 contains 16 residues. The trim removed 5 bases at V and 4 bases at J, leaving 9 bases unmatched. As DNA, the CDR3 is TGTGCCAGTAGTGTTCGGACAGGGGGCGTTACAGAGACCCAGTACTTC. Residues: CASSVRTGGVTETQYF.

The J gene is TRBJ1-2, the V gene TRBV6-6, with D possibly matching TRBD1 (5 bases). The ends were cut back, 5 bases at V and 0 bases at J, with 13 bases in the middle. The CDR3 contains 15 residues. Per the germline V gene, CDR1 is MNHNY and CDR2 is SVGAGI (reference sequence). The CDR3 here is CASSASDKANYGYTF. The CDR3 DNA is TGTGCCAGCAGTGCATCGGACAAAGCTAACTATGGCTACACCTTC.

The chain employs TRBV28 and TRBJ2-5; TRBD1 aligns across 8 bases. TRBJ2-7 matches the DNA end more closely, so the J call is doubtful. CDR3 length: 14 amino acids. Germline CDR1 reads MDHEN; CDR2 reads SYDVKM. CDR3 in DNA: TGTGCCAGCAGGCCTCGACAGGGGTCCTACGAGCAGTACTTC. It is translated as CASRPRQGSYEQYF.

The CDR3 is CASSLGWTSGRKGEQYF. CDR3 DNA: TGTGCCAGCAGCTTAGGATGGACTAGCGGGAGGAAAGGCGAGCAGTACTTC. The chain carries TRBV7-2 and TRBJ2-7; 14 nucleotides align to TRBD2. This CDR3 has 17 amino acids. Germline CDR1 is SGHTA and CDR2 is FQGNSA. Germline trimming cut 1 base from V and 6 bases from J; bases unmatched to any gene: 8.

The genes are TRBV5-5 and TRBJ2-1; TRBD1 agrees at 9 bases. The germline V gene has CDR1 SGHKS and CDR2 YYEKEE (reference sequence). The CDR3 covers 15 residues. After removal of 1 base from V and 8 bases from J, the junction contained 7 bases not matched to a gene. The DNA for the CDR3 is TGTGCCAGCAGCTTGTTAAGCGGGACAGGGCATGAGCAGTTCTTC. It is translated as CASSLLSGTGHEQFF.

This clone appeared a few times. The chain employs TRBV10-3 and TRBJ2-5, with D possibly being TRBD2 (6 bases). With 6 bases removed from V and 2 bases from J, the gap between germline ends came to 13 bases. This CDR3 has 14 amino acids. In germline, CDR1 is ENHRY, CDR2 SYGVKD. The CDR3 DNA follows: TGTGCCATCAGCCCGGGAGACAGACAAGAGACCCAGTACTTC. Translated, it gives CAISPGDRQETQYF.

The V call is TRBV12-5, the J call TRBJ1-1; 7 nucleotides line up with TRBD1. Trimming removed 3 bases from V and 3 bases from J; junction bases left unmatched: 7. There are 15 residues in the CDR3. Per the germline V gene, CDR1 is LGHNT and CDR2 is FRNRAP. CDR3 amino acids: CASGFATGPYTEAFF. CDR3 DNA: TGTGCTAGTGGTTTTGCGACAGGGCCCTACACTGAAGCTTTCTTT.

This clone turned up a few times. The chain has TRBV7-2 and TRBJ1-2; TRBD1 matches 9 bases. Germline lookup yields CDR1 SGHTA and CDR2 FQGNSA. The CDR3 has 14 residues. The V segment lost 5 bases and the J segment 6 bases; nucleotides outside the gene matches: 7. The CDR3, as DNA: TGTGCCAGCAGCCCCGGGACAGGGCCGGATGGCTACACCTTC. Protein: CASSPGTGPDGYTF.

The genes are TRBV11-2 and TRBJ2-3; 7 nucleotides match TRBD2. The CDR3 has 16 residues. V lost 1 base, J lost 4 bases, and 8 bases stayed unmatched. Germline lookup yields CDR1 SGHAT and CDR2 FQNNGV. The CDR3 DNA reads TGTGCCAGCAGCTTAGTAGGCGGGAGAGGCCCAGATACGCAGTATTTT. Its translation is CASSLVGGRGPDTQYF.

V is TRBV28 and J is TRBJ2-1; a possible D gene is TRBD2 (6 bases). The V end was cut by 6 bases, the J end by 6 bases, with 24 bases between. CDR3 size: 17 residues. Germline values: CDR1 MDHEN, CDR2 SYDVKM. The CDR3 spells CASSSPRGSRASNEQFF. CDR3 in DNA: TGTGCCAGCAGCTCGCCGCGGGGCAGCCGGGCCTCCAATGAGCAGTTCTTC.

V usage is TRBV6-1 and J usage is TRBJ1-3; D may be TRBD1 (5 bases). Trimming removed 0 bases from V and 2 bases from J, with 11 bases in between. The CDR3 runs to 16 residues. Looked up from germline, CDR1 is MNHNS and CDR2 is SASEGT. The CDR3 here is CASSEAMGRAGNTIYF. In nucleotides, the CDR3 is TGTGCCAGCAGTGAAGCGATGGGCAGGGCTGGAAACACCATATATTTT.

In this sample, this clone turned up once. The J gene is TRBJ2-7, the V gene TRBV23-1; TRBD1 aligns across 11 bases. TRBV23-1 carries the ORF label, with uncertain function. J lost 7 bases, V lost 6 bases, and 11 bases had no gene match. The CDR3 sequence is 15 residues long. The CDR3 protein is CASSPGQGAGLEQYF. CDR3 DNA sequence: TGCGCCAGCAGCCCCGGACAGGGGGCGGGTTTGGAGCAGTACTTC.

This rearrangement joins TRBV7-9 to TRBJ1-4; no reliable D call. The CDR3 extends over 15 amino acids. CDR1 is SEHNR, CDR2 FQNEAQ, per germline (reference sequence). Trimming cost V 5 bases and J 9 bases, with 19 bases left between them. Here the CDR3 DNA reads TGTGCCAGCAGCCTACAGAATTTGACCCCTAAAAAACTGTTTTTT. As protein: CASSLQNLTPKKLFF. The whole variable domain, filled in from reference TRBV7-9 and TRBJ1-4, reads DTGVSQNPRHKITKRGQNVTFRCDPISEHNRLYWYRQTLGQGPEFLTYFQNEAQLEKSRLLSDRFSAERPKGSFSTLEIQRTEQGDSAMYLCASSLQNLTPKKLFFGSGTQLSVL.

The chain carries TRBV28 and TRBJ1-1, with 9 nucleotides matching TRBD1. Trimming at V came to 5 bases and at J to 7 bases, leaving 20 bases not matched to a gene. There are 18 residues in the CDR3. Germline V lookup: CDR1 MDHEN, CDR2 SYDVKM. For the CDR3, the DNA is TGTGCCAGCAGTCTGAACCTCGGGACAGGGTTATCCCGCCATGAAGCTTTCTTT. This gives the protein CASSLNLGTGLSRHEAFF.

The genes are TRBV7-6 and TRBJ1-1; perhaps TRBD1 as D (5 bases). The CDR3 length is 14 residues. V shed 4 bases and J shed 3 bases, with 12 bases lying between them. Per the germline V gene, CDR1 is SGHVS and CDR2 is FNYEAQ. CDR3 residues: CASSSRIGDTEAFF. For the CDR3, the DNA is TGTGCCAGCAGCTCCCGGATAGGGGACACTGAAGCTTTCTTT.